One T cell receptor beta chain is described in this entry. Patients at the Seattle site were enrolled during active infection and followed longitudinally. Per the authors' pipeline: Amplification of reference gene primers was used by the study to estimate nucleated cell counts. Method: immunoSEQ multiplex PCR; TCRdb's copy keeps in-frame clones and lacks some. That table is the source of V, J and clone size, and D and trimming were worked out from the DNA. This sample has 100,000 to 150,000 clones, with 80% to 95% found just once. This entry belongs to a study of blood T cell repertoires in COVID-19. Study context: COVID-19 samples collected from the United States, Italy and Spain covered acute and convalescent phases. PBMCs, B-cell-depleted T cells, or T cells provided the cDNA or gDNA that made up the material.

The germline V gene has CDR1 MDHEN and CDR2 SYDVKM. The CDR3 sequence is 14 residues long. J was trimmed by 2 bases and V by 5 bases; bases with no gene match: 4. The TCR was taken from a man aged 45-65 years with COVID-19, enrolled during active disease. The sample was peripheral blood. This chain uses TRBV28 with TRBJ2-3; 7 nucleotides line up with TRBD1. The CDR3 is CASSPGQATDTQYF. CDR3 coding DNA: TGTGCCAGCAGTCCCGGACAGGCCACAGATACGCAGTATTTT.